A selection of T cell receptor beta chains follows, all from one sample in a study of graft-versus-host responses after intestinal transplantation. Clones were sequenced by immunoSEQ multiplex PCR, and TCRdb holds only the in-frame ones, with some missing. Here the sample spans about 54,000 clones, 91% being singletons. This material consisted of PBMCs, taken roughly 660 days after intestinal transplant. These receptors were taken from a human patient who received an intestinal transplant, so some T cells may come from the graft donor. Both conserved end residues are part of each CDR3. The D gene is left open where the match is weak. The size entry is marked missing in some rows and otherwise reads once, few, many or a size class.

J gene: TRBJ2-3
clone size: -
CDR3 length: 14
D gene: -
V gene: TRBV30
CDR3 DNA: TGTGCCTGGAGGGCCATAGGGGGGTCAGATACGCAGTATTTT
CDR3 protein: CAWRAIGGSDTQYF

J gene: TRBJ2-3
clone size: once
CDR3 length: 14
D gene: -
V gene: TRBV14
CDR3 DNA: TGTGCCAGCAGTAGGCAGGGAGAGGGAGATACGCAGTATTTT
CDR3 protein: CASSRQGEGDTQYF

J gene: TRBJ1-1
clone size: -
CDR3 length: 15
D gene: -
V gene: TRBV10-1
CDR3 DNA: TGCGCCAGCAGTGAGTCTGGGGACCTAAACACTGAAGCTTTCTTT
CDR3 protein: CASSESGDLNTEAFF

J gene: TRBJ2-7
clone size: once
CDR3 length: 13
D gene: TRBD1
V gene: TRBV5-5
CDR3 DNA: TGTGCCAGCAGCCCCGGGACAGCCTACGAGCAGTACTTC
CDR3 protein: CASSPGTAYEQYF

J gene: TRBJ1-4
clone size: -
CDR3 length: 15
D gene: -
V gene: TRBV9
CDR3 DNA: TGTGCCAGCAGCACGGCAGGGAGAGGTAATGAAAAACTGTTTTTT
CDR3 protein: CASSTAGRGNEKLFF

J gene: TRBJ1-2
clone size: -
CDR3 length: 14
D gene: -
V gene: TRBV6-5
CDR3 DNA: TGTGCCAGCAGTTTTAGCCCTTCCGGGAATGGCTACACCTTC
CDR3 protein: CASSFSPSGNGYTF

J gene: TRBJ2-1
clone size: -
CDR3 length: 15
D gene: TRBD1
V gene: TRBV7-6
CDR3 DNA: TGTGCCAGCAGTTTAAGGCCAGGGGGATACAATGAGCAGTTCTTC
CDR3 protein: CASSLRPGGYNEQFF

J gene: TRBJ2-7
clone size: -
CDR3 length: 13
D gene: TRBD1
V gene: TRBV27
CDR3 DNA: TGTGCCAGCAGCCTGGACAGGGGGGTGGAGCAGTACTTC
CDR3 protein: CASSLDRGVEQYF

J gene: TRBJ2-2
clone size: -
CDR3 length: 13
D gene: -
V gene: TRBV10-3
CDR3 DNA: TGTGCCATTCAGGACAGAAGCACCGGGGAGCTGTTTTTT
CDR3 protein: CAIQDRSTGELFF

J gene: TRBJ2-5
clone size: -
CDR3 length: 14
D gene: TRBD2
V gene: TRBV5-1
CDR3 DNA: TGCGCCACCTCACTAGCGGGGGGCGCAGGTACCCAGTACTTC
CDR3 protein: CATSLAGGAGTQYF

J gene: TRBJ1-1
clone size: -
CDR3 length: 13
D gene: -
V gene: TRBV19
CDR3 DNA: TGTGCCAGTAGTGGCTCAGCCGACACTGAAGCTTTCTTT
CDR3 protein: CASSGSADTEAFF

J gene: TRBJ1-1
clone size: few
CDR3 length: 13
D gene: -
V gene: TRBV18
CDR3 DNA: TGTGCCAGCTCAGCCGGAAGGGACACTGAAGCTTTCTTT
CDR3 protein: CASSAGRDTEAFF

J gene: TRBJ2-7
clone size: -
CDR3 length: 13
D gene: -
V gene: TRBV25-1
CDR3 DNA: TGTGCCAGCAGTGAATCGCCGGCCTACGAGCAGTACTTC
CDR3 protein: CASSESPAYEQYF

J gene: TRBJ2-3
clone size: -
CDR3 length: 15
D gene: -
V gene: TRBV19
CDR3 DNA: TGTGCCAGTAGTATCCCCGGAGGGGTGGCAGATACGCAGTATTTT
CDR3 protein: CASSIPGGVADTQYF

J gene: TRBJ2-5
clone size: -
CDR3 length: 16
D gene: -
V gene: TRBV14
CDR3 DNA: TGTGCCAGCAGTCGACGGAGGGGGCGCGTTGTGGAGACCCAGTACTTC
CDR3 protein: CASSRRRGRVVETQYF

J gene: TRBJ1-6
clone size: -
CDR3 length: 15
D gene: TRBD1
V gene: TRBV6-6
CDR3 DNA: TGTGCCAGCAGTTACCGGGACAGCGCAAATTCACCCCTCCACTTT
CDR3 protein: CASSYRDSANSPLHF

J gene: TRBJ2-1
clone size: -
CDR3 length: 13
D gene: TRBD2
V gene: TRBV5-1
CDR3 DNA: TGCGCCAGCAGGCTAACGGGAGGCAATGAGCAGTTCTTC
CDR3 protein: CASRLTGGNEQFF

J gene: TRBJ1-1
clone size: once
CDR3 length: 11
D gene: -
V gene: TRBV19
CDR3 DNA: TGTGCCAGTATGTACAGGTTTGAAGCTTTCTTT
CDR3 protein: CASMYRFEAFF

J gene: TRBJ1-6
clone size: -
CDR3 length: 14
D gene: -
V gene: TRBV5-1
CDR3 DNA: TGCGCCAGCAGCTTAGGGGATACTGATTCACCCCTCCACTTT
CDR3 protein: CASSLGDTDSPLHF

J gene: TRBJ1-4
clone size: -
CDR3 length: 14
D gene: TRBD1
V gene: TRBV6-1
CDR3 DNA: TGTGCCAGCAGTGAGGACAGGATTAATGAAAAACTGTTTTTT
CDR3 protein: CASSEDRINEKLFF

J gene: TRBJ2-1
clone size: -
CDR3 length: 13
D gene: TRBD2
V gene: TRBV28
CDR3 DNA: TGTGCCAGCAGTTCCATCCACGGGGGGGTTTGGTTCTTC
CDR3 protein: CASSSIHGGVWFF

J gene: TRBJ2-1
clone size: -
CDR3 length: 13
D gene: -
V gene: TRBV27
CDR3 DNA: TGTGCCAGCAGTTCCACCCGGGGCAATGAGCAGTTCTTC
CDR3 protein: CASSSTRGNEQFF

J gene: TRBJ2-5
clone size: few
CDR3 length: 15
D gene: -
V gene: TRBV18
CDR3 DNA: TGTGCCAGCTCACCCCCCGAGGGGACCCAAGAGACCCAGTACTTC
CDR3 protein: CASSPPEGTQETQYF

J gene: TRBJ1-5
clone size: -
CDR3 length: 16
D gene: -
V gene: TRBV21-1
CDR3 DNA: TGTGCCAGCAGCAAAAGAGAGGACAGGGGAAATCAGCCCCAGCATTTT
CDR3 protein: CASSKREDRGNQPQHF

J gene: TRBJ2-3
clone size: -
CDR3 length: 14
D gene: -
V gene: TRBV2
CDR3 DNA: TGTGCCAGCAAGGATAGGACCCCCGCAGATACGCAGTATTTT
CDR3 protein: CASKDRTPADTQYF

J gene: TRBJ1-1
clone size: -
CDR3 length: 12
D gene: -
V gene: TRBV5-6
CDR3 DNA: TGTGCCAGCAGCCTAGGGTTCGCTGAAGCTTTCTTT
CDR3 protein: CASSLGFAEAFF

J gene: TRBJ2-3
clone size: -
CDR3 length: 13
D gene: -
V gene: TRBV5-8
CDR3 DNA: TGTGCCAGCAGCTTGGCCGGGACAGATACGCAGTATTTT
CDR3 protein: CASSLAGTDTQYF

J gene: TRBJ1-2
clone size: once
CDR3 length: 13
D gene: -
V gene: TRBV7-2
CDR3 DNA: TGTGCCAGCAGCTTACTTTCAGTCTATGGCTACACCTTC
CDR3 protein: CASSLLSVYGYTF

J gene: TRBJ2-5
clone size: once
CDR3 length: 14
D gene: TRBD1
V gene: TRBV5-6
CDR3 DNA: TGTGCCAGCAGCTTGGAGGGACAGAAAGAGACCCAGTACTTC
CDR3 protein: CASSLEGQKETQYF

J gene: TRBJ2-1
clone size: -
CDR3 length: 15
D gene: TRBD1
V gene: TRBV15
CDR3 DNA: TGTGCCACCAGCGCCGGGACAGGGGACTACAATGAGCAGTTCTTC
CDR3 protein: CATSAGTGDYNEQFF

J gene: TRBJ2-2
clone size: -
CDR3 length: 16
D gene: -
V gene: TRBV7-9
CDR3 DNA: TGTGCCAGCAGCTTAGCGGGGGGGCCGAACACCGGGGAGCTGTTTTTT
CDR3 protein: CASSLAGGPNTGELFF

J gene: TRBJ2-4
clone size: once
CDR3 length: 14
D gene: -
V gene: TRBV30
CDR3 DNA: TGTGCCTGGAGTAAAAGGGCGCTAAAAAACATTCAGTACTTC
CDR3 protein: CAWSKRALKNIQYF

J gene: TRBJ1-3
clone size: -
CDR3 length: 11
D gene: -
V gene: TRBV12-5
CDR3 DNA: TGTGCTAGTGGTTTGACCAACACCATATATTTT
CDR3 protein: CASGLTNTIYF

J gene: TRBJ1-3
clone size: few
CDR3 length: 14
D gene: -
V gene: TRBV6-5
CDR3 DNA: TGTGCCAGCTCTTCAGCGGGGACTGGAAACACCATATATTTT
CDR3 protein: CASSSAGTGNTIYF

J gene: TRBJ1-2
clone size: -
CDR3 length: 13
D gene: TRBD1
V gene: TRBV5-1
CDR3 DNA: TGCGCCAGCAGCGTACAGGGGGACTATGGCTACACCTTC
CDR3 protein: CASSVQGDYGYTF

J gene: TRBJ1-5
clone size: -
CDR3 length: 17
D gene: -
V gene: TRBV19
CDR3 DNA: TGTGCCAGTACCCGATTCGGTAATCGGGCCCGCTATCAGCCCCAGCATTTT
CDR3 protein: CASTRFGNRARYQPQHF

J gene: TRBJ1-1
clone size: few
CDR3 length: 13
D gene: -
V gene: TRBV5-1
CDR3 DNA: TGCGCCAGCAGCAGCGGGACAAAGACTGAAGCTTTCTTT
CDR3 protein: CASSSGTKTEAFF

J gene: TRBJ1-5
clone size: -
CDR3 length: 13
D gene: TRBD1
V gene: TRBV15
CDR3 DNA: TGTGCCACCAGCAGGGACAGGAATCAGCCCCAGCATTTT
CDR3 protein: CATSRDRNQPQHF